Each of the 12 T cell receptor beta chains below was sequenced from the same sample in a study of T-cell memory formation after mild COVID-19. Via MiXCR, TCRdb re-called the 5' RACE reads, giving one row per CDR3 protein. The table has 34,000 or so distinct CDR3 sequences, 7% to 9.5% seen once. The source material was PBMCs or a T cell subset sorted from them (not recorded which). Receptors were obtained from a man between 18 and 29 years old who had mild COVID-19 (a few samples of this study predate the infection). Cell type and time point are not known.

This clonotype was observed a few times. The rearrangement links TRBV5-5 to TRBJ2-3; possibly TRBD2 for D (6 bases). The CDR3 consists of 14 residues. Looked up from germline, CDR1 is SGHKS and CDR2 is YYEKEE (reference sequence). The V and J ends lost 6 bases and 4 bases respectively, with 15 bases between them. DNA for the CDR3: TGTGCCAGCACCTTAGGCGGGGTGGCAGATACGCAGTATTTT. Translating gives CASTLGGVADTQYF.

This clonotype came up many times. The chain uses TRBV5-5 and TRBJ1-2; TRBD1 is a possible D gene (5 bases). The V end lost 2 bases, the J end lost 7 bases, and 18 bases lay between the germline ends. Germline V gene lookup returns CDR1 SGHKS and CDR2 YYEKEE (reference sequence). The CDR3 has 15 residues. CDR3 nucleotides: TGTGCCAGCAGCTTTTCAACGGGGCCCTTGGTTGGCTACACCTTC. Encoded protein: CASSFSTGPLVGYTF.

This clonotype was recorded many times. The chain carries TRBV12-3 or TRBV12-4 and TRBJ1-2, with a weak D call TRBD1 (5 bases). This CDR3 is built from 13 residues. V lost 7 bases, J lost 5 bases, and 14 bases lay in between. The CDR3 region is CASNRDRGYGYTF. The CDR3 coding sequence is TGTGCCAGCAACCGGGACCGAGGATATGGCTACACCTTC.

This clonotype showed up many times. The rearrangement uses TRBV29-1 and TRBJ2-2, with D hard to call. CDR1 and CDR2 (germline): SQVTM, ANQGSEA. V lost 7 bases and J 7 bases, leaving 7 bases between the germline ends. The length of the CDR3 is 10 residues. The CDR3 is CSAFHGELFF. The CDR3 DNA is TGCAGCGCCTTTCACGGGGAGCTGTTTTTT.

The chain recombines TRBV19 with TRBJ2-7; D unclear. Germline lookup yields CDR1 LNHDA and CDR2 SQIVND (reference sequence). Trimming shortened V by 8 bases and J by 6 bases, and 23 bases separated the two germline ends. The CDR3 is 15 residues long. The CDR3 reads CASRAAASGVGEQYF. The CDR3 DNA reads as TGTGCCAGTCGGGCGGCGGCCTCCGGTGTTGGCGAGCAGTACTTC.

This clonotype was seen ten or more times. The rearrangement joins TRBV4-3 to TRBJ2-2; no firm D call. This CDR3 region has 15 residues. CDR1 LGHNA and CDR2 YSLEER come from the germline V gene. V gave up 0 bases and J gave up 6 bases, with 11 bases separating them. The chain's CDR3 is CASSQDLEFSGELFF. Here the CDR3 DNA reads TGCGCCAGCAGCCAAGATCTGGAGTTTTCCGGGGAGCTGTTTTTT.

This clonotype was observed at least ten times. The chain joins TRBV7-9 to TRBJ2-5, with no clear D. V was trimmed by 1 base and J by 4 bases, leaving 4 bases between them. Germline V gives CDR1 SEHNR, CDR2 FQNEAQ (reference sequence). The CDR3 runs 12 residues. The DNA of the CDR3 is TGTGCCAGCAGCTTAGAGGTAGAGACCCAGTACTTC. Its translation is CASSLEVETQYF.

This clonotype was observed many times. J is TRBJ1-2 and V is TRBV7-2; a weak D match, TRBD1 (5 bases). V lost 0 bases to trimming and J lost 4 bases, with 12 bases between them. Per germline, CDR1 SGHTA and CDR2 FQGNSA. The CDR3 loop spans 15 amino acids. CDR3 in DNA: TGTGCCAGCAGCTTAGCGCGGAGACAGTCCTATGGCTACACCTTC. Its translation: CASSLARRQSYGYTF.

This clonotype was counted ten times or more. This chain joins TRBV27 and TRBJ2-2; TRBD2 aligns across 8 bases. CDR3 length: 15 amino acids. Germline loops: CDR1 MNHEY, CDR2 SMNVEV (reference sequence). V lost 5 bases, J lost 5 bases, and 7 bases stayed unmatched. This CDR3 reads CASSPGLVGTGELFF. The CDR3 DNA is TGTGCCAGCAGTCCGGGACTAGTTGGAACCGGGGAGCTGTTTTTT.

The V and J genes are TRBV12-3 or TRBV12-4 and TRBJ1-2; 7 bases fit TRBD1. This CDR3 spans 14 amino acids. The J segment lost 4 bases and the V segment lost 7 bases, leaving 9 bases of the junction unmatched. The CDR3 region is CASIQGGQTYGYTF. CDR3 in DNA: TGTGCCAGCATTCAGGGGGGACAGACCTATGGCTACACCTTC.

This clonotype was recorded at least ten times. The rearrangement links TRBV20-1 to TRBJ1-4, with D unclear. This CDR3 has 14 residues. CDR1 and CDR2 (germline): DFQATT, SNEGSKA (reference sequence). V lost 1 base to trimming and J lost 11 bases, with 17 bases between them. The DNA of the CDR3 is TGCAGTGCTAGAGTGCTTGCCTCAGAAGGGAAACTGTTTTTT. This sequence encodes CSARVLASEGKLFF.

This clonotype was counted many times. V and J are TRBV5-1 and TRBJ1-2; 12 bases line up with TRBD1. This CDR3 is built from 16 residues. Germline V gene sequence: CDR1 SGHRS, CDR2 YFSETQ. Trimming at V came to 3 bases and at J to 8 bases, leaving 11 bases not matched to a gene. CDR3 in DNA: TGCGCCAGCAGCTCGGGACAGGGGGCGCCTTTGGGCGGCTACACCTTC. Protein: CASSSGQGAPLGGYTF.